The clone carrying this T cell receptor (beta chain) was recorded at least ten times. Antigen: not known. The data belong to a study of neurological immune-mediated disorders. This CDR3 comprises 14 residues. The V gene end was trimmed by 6 bases and the J gene end by 3 bases; junction bases not matched to a gene: 8. Germline V gene sequence: CDR1 DFQATT, CDR2 SNEGSKA (reference sequence). TCRdb used MiXCR to reprocess the 5' RACE reads, holding one entry per CDR3 protein. Counted here are about 46,000 distinct CDR3 sequences, about 2% occurring once; the ten biggest clones make up under 2.5%. The unsorted libraries were generated from a total of 2 million PBMCs, which had been stored in RNAlater at -80 C. Study-wide results and caveats: CDR3 amino acid sequences found in expanded clones were never shared across subjects, suggesting private repertoires in all groups.

The material sequenced was PBMCs. The source of this sequence is a woman aged 40 to 49 with multiple sclerosis. V gene TRBV20-1 combines with J gene TRBJ2-1, with TRBD1 matching 7 bases. DNA of the CDR3: TGCAGTGCCCTATCGCAGGGGGTCTACAATGAGCAGTTCTTC. This codes for CSALSQGVYNEQFF.